These T cell receptor beta chains were read from a single sample in a study of blood T cell repertoires in COVID-19. Profiling relied on immunoSEQ multiplex PCR, and the TCRdb table lists in-frame clones only, not all of them. The sample yields around 170,000 clones, approximately 90% seen once. The sequencing sample was made of peripheral blood. The source is a man aged 50-60 years with acute or convalescent COVID-19. Both conserved end residues are part of each CDR3. The D gene is left open where the match is weak. Size is stated for part of the rows, as once, few or many counts, or as a class when the clone is expanded.

CDR3: CASSSGNQPQHF
DNA: TGTGCCAGCAGTTCTGGCAATCAGCCCCAGCATTTT
length: 12
size: NA
D: NA
J: TRBJ1-5
V: TRBV7-9

CDR3: CASKKLVRGSNEQFF
DNA: TGTGCCAGCAAAAAACTAGTCCGGGGGTCCAATGAGCAGTTCTTC
length: 15
size: NA
D: NA
J: TRBJ2-1
V: TRBV6-5

CDR3: CASSVGGGSLAGGNEQFF
DNA: TGTGCCAGCAGCGTAGGGGGAGGGTCCCTAGCGGGGGGCAATGAGCAGTTCTTC
length: 18
size: NA
D: TRBD2
J: TRBJ2-1
V: TRBV9

CDR3: CASSAQAYEQYF
DNA: TGTGCCAGCAGTGCTCAGGCTTACGAGCAGTACTTC
length: 12
size: NA
D: NA
J: TRBJ2-7
V: TRBV2

CDR3: CASSPDAGTSGRRRGELFF
DNA: TGTGCCAGCAGCCCGGACGCGGGGACTAGCGGGAGGCGTAGGGGGGAGCTGTTTTTT
length: 19
size: NA
D: TRBD2
J: TRBJ2-2
V: TRBV7-6

CDR3: CASSRIGERYQETQYF
DNA: TGTGCCAGCAGCCGAATAGGGGAACGGTACCAAGAGACCCAGTACTTC
length: 16
size: NA
D: NA
J: TRBJ2-5
V: TRBV5-4

CDR3: CASRGGVDYGYTF
DNA: TGTGCCAGCAGGGGAGGGGTGGACTATGGCTACACCTTC
length: 13
size: NA
D: NA
J: TRBJ1-2
V: TRBV12-3/TRBV12-4

CDR3: CASSPVQGQVAEAFF
DNA: TGTGCCAGCTCTCCGGTACAGGGACAGGTGGCTGAAGCTTTCTTT
length: 15
size: NA
D: TRBD1
J: TRBJ1-1
V: TRBV18

CDR3: CASMWGINTEAFF
DNA: TGTGCCAGCATGTGGGGCATCAACACTGAAGCTTTCTTT
length: 13
size: NA
D: NA
J: TRBJ1-1
V: TRBV27

CDR3: CATSDAGPSYEQYF
DNA: TGTGCCACCAGTGATGCGGGACCCTCCTACGAGCAGTACTTC
length: 14
size: NA
D: NA
J: TRBJ2-7
V: TRBV24-1

CDR3: CASSGGHGETQYF
DNA: TGTGCCAGTAGCGGGGGGCACGGTGAGACCCAGTACTTC
length: 13
size: NA
D: NA
J: TRBJ2-5
V: TRBV19

CDR3: CASSPSGGNNNEQFF
DNA: TGTGCCAGCAGTCCCTCGGGGGGAAACAACAATGAGCAGTTCTTC
length: 15
size: NA
D: TRBD2
J: TRBJ2-1
V: TRBV2

CDR3: CASSIGGAQGPNTEAFF
DNA: TGTGCCAGTAGTATCGGCGGGGCCCAGGGTCCGAACACTGAAGCTTTCTTT
length: 17
size: few
D: NA
J: TRBJ1-1
V: TRBV19

CDR3: CASSLVGTVNEKLFF
DNA: TGTGCCAGCAGCTTAGTGGGGACAGTTAATGAAAAACTGTTTTTT
length: 15
size: NA
D: TRBD1
J: TRBJ1-4
V: TRBV11-2

CDR3: CASRGGDSPLHF
DNA: TGTGCCAGCAGGGGGGGGGATTCACCCCTCCACTTT
length: 12
size: NA
D: NA
J: TRBJ1-6
V: TRBV6-6

CDR3: CASRASGQETQYF
DNA: TGTGCCAGCAGGGCTAGCGGACAAGAGACCCAGTACTTC
length: 13
size: NA
D: TRBD2
J: TRBJ2-5
V: TRBV12-3/TRBV12-4

CDR3: CASKAGQGDYGYTF
DNA: TGTGCCAGCAAGGCTGGACAGGGCGACTATGGCTACACCTTC
length: 14
size: NA
D: TRBD1
J: TRBJ1-2
V: TRBV6-6

CDR3: CASSPGLAGGTGELFF
DNA: TGTGCCAGCAGCCCAGGACTAGCGGGAGGCACCGGGGAGCTGTTTTTT
length: 16
size: NA
D: TRBD2
J: TRBJ2-2
V: TRBV9

CDR3: CASNASPLYNEQFF
DNA: TGTGCCAGCAACGCTAGCCCACTCTACAATGAGCAGTTCTTC
length: 14
size: once
D: NA
J: TRBJ2-1
V: TRBV7-9

CDR3: CASSTLEDPSTDTQYF
DNA: TGTGCCAGCAGCACTTTAGAGGATCCTAGCACAGATACGCAGTATTTT
length: 16
size: NA
D: NA
J: TRBJ2-3
V: TRBV7-8

CDR3: CASNEQNPSYNEQFF
DNA: TGTGCCAGCAACGAACAAAACCCCTCCTACAATGAGCAGTTCTTC
length: 15
size: NA
D: NA
J: TRBJ2-1
V: TRBV7-2

CDR3: CASSLGQDSYEQYF
DNA: TGTGCCAGCAGCTTGGGACAGGACTCCTACGAGCAGTACTTC
length: 14
size: NA
D: NA
J: TRBJ2-7
V: TRBV5-4

CDR3: CASSYSSVDRNYGYTF
DNA: TGTGCCAGCAGTTACTCGAGTGTGGACAGAAACTATGGCTACACCTTC
length: 16
size: NA
D: NA
J: TRBJ1-2
V: TRBV6-5

CDR3: CASSPGMRQPQHF
DNA: TGTGCCAGTAGTCCGGGGATGCGGCAGCCCCAGCATTTT
length: 13
size: NA
D: NA
J: TRBJ1-5
V: TRBV19

CDR3: CASSRDFYQPQHF
DNA: TGTGCCAGCAGCCGGGACTTCTATCAGCCCCAGCATTTT
length: 13
size: NA
D: NA
J: TRBJ1-5
V: TRBV7-2

CDR3: CASSGLGDNEKLFF
DNA: TGTGCCAGCAGTGGACTCGGGGATAATGAAAAACTGTTTTTT
length: 14
size: NA
D: NA
J: TRBJ1-4
V: TRBV27

CDR3: CASSLDRPNTEAFF
DNA: TGTGCCAGCAGCTTAGACAGGCCGAACACTGAAGCTTTCTTT
length: 14
size: NA
D: NA
J: TRBJ1-1
V: TRBV7-9

CDR3: CASSEEEQGWNGYTF
DNA: TGTGCCAGCAGTGAAGAGGAACAGGGATGGAATGGCTACACCTTC
length: 15
size: NA
D: NA
J: TRBJ1-2
V: TRBV2

CDR3: CASSTRTGGVPYGYTF
DNA: TGCGCCAGCAGCACTCGGACAGGGGGCGTCCCCTATGGCTACACCTTC
length: 16
size: NA
D: TRBD1
J: TRBJ1-2
V: TRBV5-1

CDR3: CASSYTDRATDTQYF
DNA: TGTGCCAGCAGTTATACGGACAGGGCCACAGATACGCAGTATTTT
length: 15
size: NA
D: TRBD1
J: TRBJ2-3
V: TRBV6-5

CDR3: CASSAGTPNTEAFF
DNA: TGTGCCAGCTCGGCCGGGACACCGAACACTGAAGCTTTCTTT
length: 14
size: NA
D: NA
J: TRBJ1-1
V: TRBV18

CDR3: CASSLAPTGDTQYF
DNA: TGTGCCAGCAGCTTAGCGCCGACAGGTGATACGCAGTATTTT
length: 14
size: NA
D: NA
J: TRBJ2-3
V: TRBV11-1

CDR3: CASSSSTGGSVAKNIQYF
DNA: TGTGCCAGCAGCTCCTCAACAGGGGGCTCCGTAGCCAAAAACATTCAGTACTTC
length: 18
size: NA
D: TRBD1
J: TRBJ2-4
V: TRBV7-9

CDR3: CASSPGLADNEQFF
DNA: TGTGCCAGCAGCCCGGGACTAGCGGACAATGAGCAGTTCTTC
length: 14
size: NA
D: TRBD2
J: TRBJ2-1
V: TRBV6-5

CDR3: CASCSGNTEAFF
DNA: TGTGCCAGCTGCTCGGGGAACACTGAAGCTTTCTTT
length: 12
size: NA
D: NA
J: TRBJ1-1
V: TRBV18

CDR3: CASSPDGLSGDEQFF
DNA: TGTGCCAGTAGTCCGGACGGACTCTCTGGCGATGAGCAGTTCTTC
length: 15
size: NA
D: NA
J: TRBJ2-1
V: TRBV19

CDR3: CASSQFIQANTEAFF
DNA: TGTGCCAGCAGCCAATTCATACAGGCGAACACTGAAGCTTTCTTT
length: 15
size: NA
D: NA
J: TRBJ1-1
V: TRBV3-1/TRBV3-2

CDR3: CASNLQSNQPQHF
DNA: TGTGCCAGCAATTTACAGAGCAATCAGCCCCAGCATTTT
length: 13
size: NA
D: NA
J: TRBJ1-5
V: TRBV6-5

CDR3: CASRDPGQGSKVAFF
DNA: TGTGCCAGCAGGGACCCGGGACAGGGATCGAAAGTAGCTTTCTTT
length: 15
size: once
D: TRBD1
J: TRBJ1-1
V: TRBV6-6

CDR3: CASSEWGGLAGTQYF
DNA: TGTGCCAGCAGTGAATGGGGTGGATTGGCGGGTACGCAGTATTTT
length: 15
size: NA
D: NA
J: TRBJ2-3
V: TRBV2

CDR3: CASSLSTGPHSYGYTF
DNA: TGTGCCAGCAGTTTATCGACAGGGCCTCACTCCTATGGCTACACCTTC
length: 16
size: NA
D: TRBD1
J: TRBJ1-2
V: TRBV28

CDR3: CASSPGGRDTQYF
DNA: TGTGCCAGCAGCCCGGGGGGCAGGGATACGCAGTATTTT
length: 13
size: NA
D: NA
J: TRBJ2-3
V: TRBV3-1/TRBV3-2

CDR3: CASSRGTVGTEAFF
DNA: TGTGCCAGTAGCCGAGGGACAGTGGGCACTGAAGCTTTCTTT
length: 14
size: once
D: TRBD1
J: TRBJ1-1
V: TRBV19

CDR3: CASSHFYQGRGPDGELFF
DNA: TGTGCCAGCAGCCACTTTTATCAAGGCAGGGGGCCAGACGGGGAGCTGTTTTTT
length: 18
size: NA
D: TRBD1
J: TRBJ2-2
V: TRBV3-1/TRBV3-2

CDR3: CASREKGQGQETQYF
DNA: TGCGCCAGCCGCGAAAAGGGACAGGGGCAAGAGACCCAGTACTTC
length: 15
size: NA
D: TRBD1
J: TRBJ2-5
V: TRBV5-1

CDR3: CASSYRDRVAEAFF
DNA: TGTGCCAGCAGTTATCGGGACAGGGTCGCTGAAGCTTTCTTT
length: 14
size: NA
D: TRBD1
J: TRBJ1-1
V: TRBV6-5

CDR3: CASSFSIGGLYEQFF
DNA: TGTGCCAGCAGCTTCTCGATAGGGGGCCTTTATGAGCAGTTCTTC
length: 15
size: NA
D: TRBD1
J: TRBJ2-1
V: TRBV7-2

CDR3: CSARALTRDF
DNA: TGCAGTGCTAGAGCCCTCACCCGGGACTTC
length: 10
size: NA
D: NA
J: TRBJ1-2
V: TRBV20-1

CDR3: CASSYGRGRDNEQFF
DNA: TGTGCCAGCAGTTACGGCAGGGGGAGAGACAATGAGCAGTTCTTC
length: 15
size: NA
D: TRBD1
J: TRBJ2-1
V: TRBV6-2/TRBV6-3

CDR3: CASSVDGTADQPQHF
DNA: TGTGCCAGCAGCGTAGATGGGACAGCCGATCAGCCCCAGCATTTT
length: 15
size: once
D: TRBD1
J: TRBJ1-5
V: TRBV9